This TCR beta chain comes out of a study of PD-L1 blockade in urothelial cancer. Study-wide context: Analysis of the blood was performed 3 weeks (second dose) and 6 weeks after treatment start.

Time point described: pretreatment peripheral blood. Disease in patients was locally advanced or metastatic urothelial carcinoma. Measured with immunoSEQ multiplex PCR; TCRdb has only the in-frame clones, and not every one. Of about 79,000 clones in the sample, about 86% were seen once. V lost 1 base and J lost 9, with 19 bases in between. The CDR3 is made up of 17 amino acids. CDR1 and CDR2 (germline): SGHTA, FQGNSA. The rearrangement joins TRBV7-2 to TRBJ1-6, with D unclear. The TCR was taken from a man aged 60 to 75 with urothelial cancer. This sample comprised PBMCs, obtained around atezolizumab (anti-PD-L1) treatment. The CDR3 loop is CASSLVVTTGIGSPLHF. In DNA form, the CDR3 reads TGTGCCAGCAGCTTAGTGGTGACAACGGGGATTGGTTCACCCCTCCACTTT. Complete variable domain (other parts from reference TRBV7-2 and TRBJ1-6): GAGVSQSPSNKVTEKGKDVELRCDPISGHTALYWYRQSLGQGLEFLIYFQGNSAPDKSGLPSDRFSAERTGGSVSTLTIQRTQQEDSAVYLCASSLVVTTGIGSPLHFGNGTRLTVT.